Below are 9 T cell receptor beta chains sequenced from a single sample in a study of blood T cells in healthy people across ages. Sample-barcoded 5' priming and a J-beta primer mix drove a second PCR of roughly 7 to 11 cycles. Using its own MiXCR run on the 5' RACE reads, TCRdb lists one record per CDR3 protein. The sample lists about 1.5 million distinct CDR3 sequences, 42% occurring once. The specimen was blood. The receptors shown here come from a woman aged 18-29 years in good health.

The chain is built from TRBV2 and TRBJ2-1; 8 bases agree with TRBD2. CDR1 SNHLY and CDR2 FYNNEI come from the germline V gene. J gave up 5 bases and V 8 bases, and 8 bases lay outside the gene matches. The CDR3 extends over 14 amino acids. CDR3 sequence reads: CASGGGSGDNEQFF. The DNA for the CDR3 is TGTGCCAGCGGTGGGGGTAGCGGGGACAATGAGCAGTTCTTC.

This clonotype was seen only a few times. The chain uses TRBV9 and TRBJ2-3; the D gene could be TRBD1 or TRBD2 (5 bases each). This CDR3 spans 15 amino acids. Germline V gene data show CDR1 as SGDLS and CDR2 as YYNGEE. The ends were cut back, 3 bases at V and 2 bases at J, with 13 bases in the middle. The CDR3 DNA follows: TGTGCCAGCAGCGCCCGGGACCCGTACACAGATACGCAGTATTTT. It specifies CASSARDPYTDTQYF. Looking up the rest from reference TRBV9 and TRBJ2-3 gives the full variable domain: DSGVTQTPKHLITATGQRVTLRCSPRSGDLSVYWYQQSLDQGLQFLIQYYNGEERAKGNILERFSAQQFPDLHSELNLSSLELGDSALYFCASSARDPYTDTQYFGPGTRLTVL.

The J gene is TRBJ2-5, the V gene TRBV20-1; D is uncertain. The V gene lost 4 bases and the J gene lost 3 bases, with 6 bases spanning the gap. The CDR3 sequence is 11 residues long. Germline-derived CDR1 and CDR2 are DFQATT and SNEGSKA (reference sequence). CDR3 coding DNA: TGCAGTGCTAAGGGAAAAGAGACCCAGTACTTC. Translation gives CSAKGKETQYF.

The V gene is TRBV7-9, the J gene TRBJ1-2, with TRBD1 as a possible D gene (5 bases). V lost 0 bases, J lost 2 bases, and 16 bases lay in between. The CDR3 is 17 residues long. CDR1 is SEHNR, CDR2 FQNEAQ, per germline (reference sequence). CDR3 in DNA: TGTGCCAGCAGCTTAGCGGGGCAGGGAAGTATGAACTATGGCTACACCTTC. This translates into CASSLAGQGSMNYGYTF. Full variable domain (missing parts from reference TRBV7-9 and TRBJ1-2): DTGVSQNPRHKITKRGQNVTFRCDPISEHNRLYWYRQTLGQGPEFLTYFQNEAQLEKSRLLSDRFSAERPKGSFSTLEIQRTEQGDSAMYLCASSLAGQGSMNYGYTFGSGTRLTVV.

The chain couples TRBV6-5 to TRBJ2-4, with D possibly being TRBD2 (5 bases). The tail of the sequence fits TRBJ2-7 better, so the J call may be wrong. CDR1 MNHEY and CDR2 SVGAGI come from the germline V gene. This CDR3 is 15 amino acids long. CDR3 sequence (DNA): TGTGCCAGCGGCTTCGCGGCGGAGGTACGCTACGAGCAGTACTTC. Translation: CASGFAAEVRYEQYF.

This rearrangement joins TRBV7-3 to TRBJ1-2; a weak D match, TRBD1 (6 bases). CDR1 is SGHTA, CDR2 FQGTGA, per germline. V shed 0 bases and J shed 6 bases, with 14 bases lying between them. There are 15 residues in the CDR3. The CDR3 here is CASSLTGGITDGYTF. The DNA of the CDR3 is TGTGCCAGCAGCTTAACTGGGGGCATTACGGATGGCTACACCTTC.

This clonotype has a handful of counts. The V gene is TRBV6-4, the J gene TRBJ2-3, with 7 positions matching TRBD1. With V trimmed by 6 bases and J by 0 bases, 6 bases remained unmatched. Germline CDR1 reads MRHNA; CDR2 reads SNTAGT. This CDR3 is 15 amino acids long. The CDR3 spells CASRRAQGSTDTQYF. CDR3 in DNA: TGTGCCAGCAGGAGGGCACAGGGGAGCACAGATACGCAGTATTTT.

The rearrangement links TRBV20-1 to TRBJ1-3, with D tentatively TRBD1 (5 bases). The germline CDR1 and CDR2 sequences are DFQATT and SNEGSKA (reference sequence). There are 14 residues in the CDR3. V lost 3 bases and J lost 0, with 9 bases in between. CDR3 sequence: CSARPGSSGNTIYF. The CDR3 DNA sequence: TGCAGTGCTAGGCCAGGGAGCTCTGGAAACACCATATATTTT.

This clonotype was seen more than once but under ten times. The CDR3 DNA reads as TGTGCCAGCAGTTTATTGGGCTCCCTCCCTGAGCAGTTCTTC. It specifies CASSLLGSLPEQFF. The rearrangement links TRBV28 to TRBJ2-1; D not certain. The CDR3 consists of 14 residues. Germline CDR1 and CDR2: MDHEN and SYDVKM. Trimming left V 1 base short and J 9 bases short, with 13 bases between.